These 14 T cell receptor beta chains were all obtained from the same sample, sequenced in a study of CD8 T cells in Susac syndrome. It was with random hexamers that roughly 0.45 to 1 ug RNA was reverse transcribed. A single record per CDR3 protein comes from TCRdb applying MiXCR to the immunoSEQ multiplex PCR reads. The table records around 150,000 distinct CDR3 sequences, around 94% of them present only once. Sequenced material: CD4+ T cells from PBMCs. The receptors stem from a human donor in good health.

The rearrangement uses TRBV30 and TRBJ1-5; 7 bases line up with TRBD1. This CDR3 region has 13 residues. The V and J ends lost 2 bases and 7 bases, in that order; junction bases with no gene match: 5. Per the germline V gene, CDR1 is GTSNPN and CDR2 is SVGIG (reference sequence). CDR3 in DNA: TGTGCCTGGAGTCTGACAGGGCCCCAGCCCCAGCATTTT. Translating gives CAWSLTGPQPQHF.

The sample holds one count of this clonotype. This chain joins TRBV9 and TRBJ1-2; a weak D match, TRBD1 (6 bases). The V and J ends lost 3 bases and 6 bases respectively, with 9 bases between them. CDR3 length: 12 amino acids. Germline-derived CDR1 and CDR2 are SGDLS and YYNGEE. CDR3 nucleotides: TGTGCCAGCAGCGGGCACAGGGATGGCTACACCTTC. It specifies CASSGHRDGYTF.

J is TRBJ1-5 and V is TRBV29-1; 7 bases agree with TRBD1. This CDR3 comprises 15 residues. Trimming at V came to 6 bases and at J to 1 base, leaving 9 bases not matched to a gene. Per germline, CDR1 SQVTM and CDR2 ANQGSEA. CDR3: CSVTVGTVSNQPQHF. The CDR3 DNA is TGCAGCGTAACAGTAGGGACAGTAAGCAATCAGCCCCAGCATTTT.

For the CDR3, the DNA is TGTGCCAGCAGCGTTTCAGCGAGAAGCGGAGATACGCAGTATTTT. Encoded protein: CASSVSARSGDTQYF. The chain has TRBV9 and TRBJ2-3; possibly TRBD2 for D (5 bases). The CDR3 is 15 residues long. Germline CDR1 and CDR2: SGDLS and YYNGEE. The germline V and J ends were trimmed by 2 bases and 5 bases, with 15 bases remaining between them.

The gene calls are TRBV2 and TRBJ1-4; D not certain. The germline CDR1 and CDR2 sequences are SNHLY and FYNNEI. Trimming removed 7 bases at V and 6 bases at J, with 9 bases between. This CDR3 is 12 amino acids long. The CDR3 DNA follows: TGTGCCAGCAAAGACCGGGATGAAAAACTGTTTTTT. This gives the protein CASKDRDEKLFF.

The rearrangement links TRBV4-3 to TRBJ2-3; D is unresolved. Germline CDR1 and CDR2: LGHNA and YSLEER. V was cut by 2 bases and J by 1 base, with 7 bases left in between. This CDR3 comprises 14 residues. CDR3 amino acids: CASSQRPGTDTQYF. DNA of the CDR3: TGCGCCAGCAGCCAACGCCCCGGCACAGATACGCAGTATTTT.

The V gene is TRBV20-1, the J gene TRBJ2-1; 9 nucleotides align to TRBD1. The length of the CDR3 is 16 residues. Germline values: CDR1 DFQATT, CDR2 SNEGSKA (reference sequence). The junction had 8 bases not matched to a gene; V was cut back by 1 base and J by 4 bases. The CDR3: CSARGSAQGAYNEQFF. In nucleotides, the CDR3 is TGCAGTGCTAGAGGGTCAGCACAGGGGGCGTACAATGAGCAGTTCTTC.

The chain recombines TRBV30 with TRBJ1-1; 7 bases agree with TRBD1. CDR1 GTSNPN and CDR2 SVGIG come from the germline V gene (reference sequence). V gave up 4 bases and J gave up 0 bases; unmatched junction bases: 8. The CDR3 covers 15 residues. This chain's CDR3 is CAWTRIRGMNTEAFF. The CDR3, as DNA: TGTGCCTGGACCCGTATCAGGGGGATGAACACTGAAGCTTTCTTT.

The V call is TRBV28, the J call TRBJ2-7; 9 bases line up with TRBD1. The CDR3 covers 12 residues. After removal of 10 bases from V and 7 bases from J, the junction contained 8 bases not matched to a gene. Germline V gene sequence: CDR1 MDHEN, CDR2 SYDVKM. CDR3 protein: CATEQGAEEQYF. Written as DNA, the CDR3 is TGTGCCACAGAACAGGGGGCCGAAGAGCAGTACTTC.

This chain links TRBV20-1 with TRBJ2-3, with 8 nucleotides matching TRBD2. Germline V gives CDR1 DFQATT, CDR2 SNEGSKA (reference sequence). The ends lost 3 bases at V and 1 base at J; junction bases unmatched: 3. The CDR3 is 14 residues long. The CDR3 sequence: CSARSTSGTDTQYF. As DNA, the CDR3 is TGCAGTGCTAGGTCGACTAGCGGCACAGATACGCAGTATTTT.

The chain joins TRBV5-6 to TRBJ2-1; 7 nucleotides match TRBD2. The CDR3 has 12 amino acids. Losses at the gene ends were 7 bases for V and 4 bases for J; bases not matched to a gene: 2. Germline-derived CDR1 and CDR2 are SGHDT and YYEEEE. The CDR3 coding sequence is TGTGCCAGCGGGACTAATTACAATGAGCAGTTCTTC. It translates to CASGTNYNEQFF.

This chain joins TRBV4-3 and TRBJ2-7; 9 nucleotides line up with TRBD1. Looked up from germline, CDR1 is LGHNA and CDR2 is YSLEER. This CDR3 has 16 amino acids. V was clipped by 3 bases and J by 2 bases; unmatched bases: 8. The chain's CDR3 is CASSQATGGEAYEQYF. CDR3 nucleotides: TGCGCCAGCAGCCAGGCTACAGGGGGCGAGGCCTACGAGCAGTACTTC.

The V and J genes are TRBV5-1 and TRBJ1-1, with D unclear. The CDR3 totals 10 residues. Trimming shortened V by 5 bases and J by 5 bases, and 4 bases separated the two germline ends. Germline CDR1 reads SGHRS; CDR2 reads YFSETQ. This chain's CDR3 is CASRMTEAFF. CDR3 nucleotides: TGCGCCAGCAGGATGACTGAAGCTTTCTTT.

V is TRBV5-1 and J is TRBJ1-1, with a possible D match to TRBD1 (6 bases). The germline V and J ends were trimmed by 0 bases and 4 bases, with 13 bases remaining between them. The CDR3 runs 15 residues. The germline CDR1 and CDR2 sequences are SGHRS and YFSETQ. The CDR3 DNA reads TGCGCCAGCAGCTTGGCTTCAGGGGCGCTCACTGAAGCTTTCTTT. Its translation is CASSLASGALTEAFF.